A single sample gave rise to the 31 T cell receptor beta chains below, sequenced in a study of OX40 agonist ivuxolimab in advanced cancers. The protocol was immunoSEQ multiplex PCR, while the TCRdb copy is restricted to in-frame clones and leaves out a portion. Of about 80,000 clones in the sample, approximately 83% were seen once. The sequences come from CD4+ or CD8+ T cells sorted from blood, collected in a trial of the OX40 agonist ivuxolimab. The receptors originated from an adult with an advanced solid tumor such as melanoma, head and neck, liver or kidney cancer.

The chain employs TRBV27 and TRBJ2-1; 11 nucleotides align to TRBD2. This CDR3 is built from 15 residues. The germline V gene has CDR1 MNHEY and CDR2 SMNVEV (reference sequence). V lost 5 bases and J lost 7; bases outside the gene matches: 7. In DNA form, the CDR3 reads TGTGCCAGCAGTACCTATAGCGGGGGGGTTAATGAGCAGTTCTTC. Its protein is CASSTYSGGVNEQFF.

This clone appeared a few times. The rearrangement uses TRBV7-6 and TRBJ1-1; D not certain. The CDR3 has 14 amino acids. Germline loops: CDR1 SGHVS, CDR2 FNYEAQ. Trimming left V 1 base short and J 0 bases short, with 6 bases between. The CDR3 sequence is CASSLESVNTEAFF. As DNA, the CDR3 is TGTGCCAGCAGCTTAGAATCGGTGAACACTGAAGCTTTCTTT.

V usage is TRBV4-1 and J usage is TRBJ2-2, with D possibly matching TRBD1 (6 bases). The CDR3 sequence is 17 residues long. Per the germline V gene, CDR1 is MGHRA and CDR2 is YSYEKL. V gave up 1 base and J gave up 6 bases, with 18 bases separating them. Written as DNA, the CDR3 is TGCGCCAGCAGCCAAGGCGCCGGGACAATTAGCGCCGGGGAGCTGTTTTTT. Protein sequence: CASSQGAGTISAGELFF.

The chain is built from TRBV6-1 and TRBJ1-5; D unclear. In germline, CDR1 is MNHNS, CDR2 SASEGT. This CDR3 contains 20 residues. Between the trimmed V and J ends, which lost 0 bases and 0 bases, there was a span of 21 bases. The CDR3: CASSEARQPHFLYSNQPQHF. As DNA, the CDR3 is TGTGCCAGCAGTGAAGCGCGGCAGCCACACTTCTTATATAGCAATCAGCCCCAGCATTTT.

V and J are TRBV15 and TRBJ1-6; D not resolved. The CDR3 runs to 15 residues. The V gene's germline CDR1 is LNHNV and CDR2 YYDKDF (reference sequence). Trimming shortened V by 0 bases and J by 4 bases, and 7 bases separated the two germline ends. The CDR3 DNA follows: TGTGCCACCAGCAGAGAAGGCAGTTATAATTCACCCCTCCACTTT. Protein: CATSREGSYNSPLHF.

This clone was recorded a few times. The genes are TRBV7-2 and TRBJ1-6; D is undetermined. CDR3 length equals 15 residues. Germline CDR1 and CDR2: SGHTA and FQGNSA. Trimming stripped 5 bases from V and 7 bases from J, with 15 bases between. Here the CDR3 reads CASSPGRMSNSPLHF. CDR3 DNA: TGTGCCAGCAGCCCAGGACGGATGTCGAATTCACCCCTCCACTTT.

V and J are TRBV7-9 and TRBJ1-1, with D hard to call. The CDR3 extends over 14 amino acids. CDR1 and CDR2 (germline): SEHNR, FQNEAQ (reference sequence). Trimming removed 1 base at V and 5 bases at J, with 11 bases between. CDR3 DNA: TGTGCCAGCAGCTTAGTTGGTGGGGTTACTGAAGCTTTCTTT. This sequence encodes CASSLVGGVTEAFF.

The J gene is TRBJ2-2, the V gene TRBV11-3; no definite D call. V was clipped by 5 bases and J by 0 bases, with 16 bases between them. The CDR3 is made up of 17 amino acids. The germline V gene has CDR1 SGHNT and CDR2 YENEEA. The CDR3 DNA reads TGTGCCAGCAGCGCCGGATCGGGCACACCGAACACCGGGGAGCTGTTTTTT. Its protein is CASSAGSGTPNTGELFF.

The chain combines TRBV5-1 with TRBJ2-7; D may be TRBD2 (5 bases). V shed 5 bases and J shed 0 bases, with 15 bases lying between them. The CDR3 totals 15 residues. CDR1 and CDR2 (germline): SGHRS, YFSETQ. CDR3: CASSATYGDSYEQYF. DNA of the CDR3: TGCGCCAGCAGTGCAACCTACGGGGACTCCTACGAGCAGTACTTC.

DNA of the CDR3: TGCGCCAGCAGCCAAGGGACAGCCCTGAACACTGAAGCTTTCTTT. The encoded protein is CASSQGTALNTEAFF. The chain carries TRBV4-3 and TRBJ1-1, with a possible D match to TRBD1 (6 bases). Germline values: CDR1 LGHNA, CDR2 YSLEER. There are 15 residues in the CDR3. The ends were cut back, 1 base at V and 0 bases at J, with 9 bases in the middle.

The chain joins TRBV5-6 to TRBJ2-4; D is unresolved. Germline lookup yields CDR1 SGHDT and CDR2 YYEEEE. The CDR3 is 11 amino acids. V lost 1 base to trimming and J lost 4 bases, with 0 bases between them. The CDR3 DNA is TGTGCCAGCAGCTTGAAAAACATTCAGTACTTC. Translating it yields CASSLKNIQYF.

The chain couples TRBV2 to TRBJ1-4; a weak D match, TRBD1 (5 bases). Germline V gene lookup returns CDR1 SNHLY and CDR2 FYNNEI. Trimming took 3 bases from V and 7 from J, leaving 6 bases between them. This CDR3 has 12 residues. DNA of the CDR3: TGTGCCAGCAGTGATAGGGGTGAAAAACTGTTTTTT. Protein product: CASSDRGEKLFF.

The gene calls are TRBV5-6 and TRBJ2-6; possibly TRBD1 for D (5 bases). This CDR3 is built from 19 residues. CDR1 SGHDT and CDR2 YYEEEE come from the germline V gene. Between the trimmed V and J ends, which lost 2 bases and 0 bases, there was a span of 18 bases. The CDR3 spells CASSLTRAIINSGANVLTF. CDR3 nucleotides: TGTGCCAGCAGCTTAACCAGGGCTATAATCAACTCTGGGGCCAACGTCCTGACTTTC.

Only a few counts were recorded for this clone. J is TRBJ1-6 and V is TRBV30; perhaps TRBD1 as D (6 bases). This CDR3 spans 14 amino acids. CDR1 is GTSNPN, CDR2 SVGIG, per germline (reference sequence). The V and J ends lost 4 bases and 7 bases respectively, with 14 bases between them. This CDR3 reads CAWKPGGRNSPLHF. For the CDR3, the DNA is TGTGCCTGGAAACCCGGGGGCCGCAATTCACCCCTCCACTTT.

The V and J genes are TRBV12-5 and TRBJ1-1; D unresolved. CDR1 is LGHNT, CDR2 FRNRAP, per germline. There are 15 residues in the CDR3. V was clipped by 7 bases and J by 0 bases, with 15 bases between them. The CDR3, as DNA: TGTGCTAGTGATGATCGGGAGTTCATGAACACTGAAGCTTTCTTT. Its translation: CASDDREFMNTEAFF.

This rearrangement joins TRBV15 to TRBJ1-5; 7 bases agree with TRBD1. The CDR3 spans 15 residues. With 2 bases clipped from V and 5 bases from J, the junction kept 6 bases outside the gene matches. Germline CDR1 and CDR2: LNHNV and YYDKDF (reference sequence). CDR3 amino acids: CATSRSETGDQPQHF. In DNA form, the CDR3 reads TGTGCCACCAGCAGAAGTGAAACAGGGGATCAGCCCCAGCATTTT.

The V call is TRBV19, the J call TRBJ1-1; possible D gene TRBD1, 6 bases. Germline V CDR1 and CDR2: LNHDA, SQIVND (reference sequence). V was cut by 6 bases and J by 10 bases, with 18 bases left in between. The CDR3 runs 13 residues. CDR3: CASSQRAGDGAFF. The CDR3 nucleotides read TGTGCCAGTAGCCAGCGGGCAGGGGATGGAGCTTTCTTT.

CDR3 loop: CASSRSMNTEAFF. The CDR3, as DNA: TGCGCCAGCAGCCGGAGCATGAACACTGAAGCTTTCTTT. The chain employs TRBV4-3 and TRBJ1-1; D unresolved. The ends were cut back, 4 bases at V and 0 bases at J, with 6 bases in the middle. From germline, CDR1 is LGHNA and CDR2 YSLEER. The CDR3 has 13 residues.

The J gene is TRBJ2-7, the V gene TRBV5-1; a possible D gene is TRBD2 (6 bases). Germline CDR1 and CDR2: SGHRS and YFSETQ. The CDR3 is made up of 17 amino acids. Trimming cost V 3 bases and J 4 bases, with 23 bases left between them. The CDR3 nucleotides are TGCGCCAGCAGCTCCGGGCTGGAGGGACTGCACCGTTACGAGCAGTACTTC. Amino acid sequence: CASSSGLEGLHRYEQYF.

The rearrangement uses TRBV19 and TRBJ1-3; perhaps TRBD1 as D (6 bases). The CDR3 is 18 residues long. Trimming took 6 bases from V and 1 from J, leaving 22 bases between them. The germline V gene has CDR1 LNHDA and CDR2 SQIVND (reference sequence). DNA for the CDR3: TGTGCCAGTAGACCTCCCCGGGGGCTCCAGGGGTCTGGAAACACCATATATTTT. Its protein is CASRPPRGLQGSGNTIYF.

The chain uses TRBV6-6 and TRBJ1-2, with D hard to call. Germline CDR1 reads MNHNY; CDR2 reads SVGAGI (reference sequence). V was trimmed by 3 bases and J by 10 bases, leaving 15 bases between them. The CDR3 contains 13 residues. CDR3 in amino acids: CASSYGLGRDYTF. The CDR3 DNA reads TGTGCCAGCAGTTATGGGCTAGGAAGGGACTACACCTTC.

This clone was detected a few times. V gene TRBV11-2 combines with J gene TRBJ2-7, with a weak D call TRBD1 (6 bases). The CDR3 runs to 15 residues. The V end lost 1 base, the J end lost 4 bases, and 14 bases lay between the germline ends. Germline assignment: CDR1 SGHAT and CDR2 FQNNGV. This CDR3 reads CASSLVGDTNYEQYF. CDR3 nucleotide sequence: TGTGCCAGCAGCTTAGTCGGGGACACCAATTACGAGCAGTACTTC.

The chain links TRBV6-5 to TRBJ2-1, with 12 nucleotides matching TRBD2. Germline CDR1 is MNHEY and CDR2 is SVGAGI. The V gene end was trimmed by 6 bases and the J gene end by 6 bases; junction bases not matched to a gene: 6. The CDR3 is 15 residues long. The chain's CDR3 is CASSPTSGGFNEQFF. For the CDR3, the DNA is TGTGCCAGCAGCCCAACTAGCGGGGGGTTCAATGAGCAGTTCTTC.

This clone was detected only once. The chain joins TRBV30 to TRBJ1-3; weak D call: TRBD1 (6 bases). This CDR3 spans 13 amino acids. The germline V and J ends were trimmed by 8 bases and 1 base, with 12 bases remaining between them. The germline V gene has CDR1 GTSNPN and CDR2 SVGIG (reference sequence). The CDR3 nucleotides are TGTGCCCTCGACAGGTCTTCTGGAAACACCATATATTTT. It yields the protein CALDRSSGNTIYF.

The genes are TRBV25-1 and TRBJ2-3, with 7 nucleotides matching TRBD2. V was clipped by 2 bases and J by 3 bases; unmatched bases: 5. The CDR3 loop spans 15 amino acids. Germline loops: CDR1 MGHDK, CDR2 SYGVNS. CDR3 residues: CASSEGLDSTDTQYF. The CDR3, as DNA: TGTGCCAGCAGTGAAGGACTAGACTCGACAGATACGCAGTATTTT.

As DNA, the CDR3 is TGTGCCTGGAGCCAGGGGCCTAGAAACACCATATATTTT. It translates to CAWSQGPRNTIYF. The chain recombines TRBV30 with TRBJ1-3, with D tentatively TRBD1 (6 bases). Germline V gives CDR1 GTSNPN, CDR2 SVGIG (reference sequence). This CDR3 spans 13 amino acids. V was trimmed by 3 bases and J by 5 bases, leaving 11 bases between them.

The chain has TRBV28 and TRBJ1-2; TRBD1 agrees at 7 bases. J lost 4 bases, V lost 5 bases, and 4 bases had no gene match. Germline CDR1 is MDHEN and CDR2 is SYDVKM. The length of the CDR3 is 13 residues. The CDR3 coding sequence is TGTGCCAGCAGTCCTCCAGGGGGCTATGGCTACACCTTC. Its protein is CASSPPGGYGYTF.

This chain links TRBV27 with TRBJ1-1; tentatively, D is TRBD1 (5 bases). From germline, CDR1 is MNHEY and CDR2 SMNVEV (reference sequence). Deletions cut 2 bases from V and 0 bases from J, with 10 bases between. CDR3 size: 15 residues. The CDR3 here is CASSLRGDMNTEAFF. CDR3 in DNA: TGTGCCAGCAGTTTAAGGGGAGACATGAACACTGAAGCTTTCTTT.

This chain joins TRBV4-1 and TRBJ2-7, with TRBD1 matching over 9 bases. The CDR3 length is 15 residues. Germline V gives CDR1 MGHRA, CDR2 YSYEKL. J gave up 1 base and V 5 bases, and 6 bases lay outside the gene matches. CDR3 loop: CASSARQGESYEQYF. In DNA form, the CDR3 reads TGCGCCAGCAGCGCTCGACAGGGGGAATCCTACGAGCAGTACTTC.

V is TRBV6-5 and J is TRBJ1-1; perhaps TRBD1 as D (5 bases). Germline CDR1 and CDR2: MNHEY and SVGAGI. There are 13 residues in the CDR3. The V end was cut by 5 bases, the J end by 5 bases, with 12 bases between. The CDR3 loop is CASSTRVGTEAFF. CDR3 DNA: TGTGCCAGCAGTACCAGGGTCGGGACTGAAGCTTTCTTT.

The count of this clone is one. V is TRBV18 and J is TRBJ2-2; 7 nucleotides align to TRBD1. The CDR3 extends over 15 amino acids. In germline, CDR1 is KGHSH, CDR2 LQKENI. Trimming cost V 6 bases and J 0 bases; bases outside gene matches: 4. In nucleotides, the CDR3 is TGTGCCAGCTCTGCGGACAGGCCGAACACCGGGGAGCTGTTTTTT. Translation gives CASSADRPNTGELFF.